This T cell receptor beta chain was sequenced during a study of OX40 agonist ivuxolimab in advanced cancers. Study outcomes and limitations: Clones of CD4+ and CD8+ blood T cells grew by week 6 at doses of 0.1 to 3.0 mg/kg.

The germline V gene encodes CDR1 SGHTA and CDR2 FQGNSA. The V segment lost 0 bases and the J segment 2 bases; nucleotides outside the gene matches: 4. This CDR3 contains 15 residues. Regarding this clone: Its target is not known.

Sequencing used immunoSEQ multiplex PCR; TCRdb keeps in-frame clones, though not all of them. Among about 150,000 clones listed, 94% were seen once. The sample was CD4+ or CD8+ T cells sorted from blood, taken in a trial of the OX40 agonist ivuxolimab. This sequence joins TRBV7-2 and TRBJ2-7; the match to TRBD1 covers 7 bases. The receptor was derived from an adult with an advanced solid tumor such as melanoma, head and neck, liver or kidney cancer. DNA for the CDR3: TGTGCCAGCAGCTTAGCCGACAGGGCCCCCTACGAGCAGTACTTC. Translated, it gives CASSLADRAPYEQYF.